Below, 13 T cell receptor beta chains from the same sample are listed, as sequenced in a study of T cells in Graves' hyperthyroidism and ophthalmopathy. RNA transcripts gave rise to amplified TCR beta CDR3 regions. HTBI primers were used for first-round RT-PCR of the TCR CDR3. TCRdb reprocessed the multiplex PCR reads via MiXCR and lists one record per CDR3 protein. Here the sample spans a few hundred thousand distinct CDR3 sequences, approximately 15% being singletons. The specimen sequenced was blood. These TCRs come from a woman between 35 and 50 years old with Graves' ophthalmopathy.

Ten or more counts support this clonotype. CDR3 sequence reads: CASSTGRRGRVATQYF. CDR3 DNA sequence: TGTGCCAGCAGTACAGGCCGCCGGGGCCGGGTTGCGACCCAGTACTTC. This chain joins TRBV28 and TRBJ2-5; the D gene could be TRBD1 or TRBD2 (5 bases each). V lost 5 bases to trimming and J lost 7 bases, with 23 bases between them. The CDR3 sequence is 16 residues long. Germline-derived CDR1 and CDR2 are MDHEN and SYDVKM.

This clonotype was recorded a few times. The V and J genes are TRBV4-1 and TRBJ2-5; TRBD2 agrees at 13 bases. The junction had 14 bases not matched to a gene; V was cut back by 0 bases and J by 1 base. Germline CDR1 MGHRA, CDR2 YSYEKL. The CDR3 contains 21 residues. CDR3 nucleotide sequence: TGCGCCAGCAGCCAAGACTCCGGGACTAGCGGGATCGGGAGCCCCCAAGAGACCCAGTACTTC. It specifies CASSQDSGTSGIGSPQETQYF.

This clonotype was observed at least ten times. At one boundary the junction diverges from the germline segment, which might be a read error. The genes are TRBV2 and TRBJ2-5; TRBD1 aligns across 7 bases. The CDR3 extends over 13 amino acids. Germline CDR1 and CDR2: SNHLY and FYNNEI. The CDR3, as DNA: TGTCCCAGCAGACGGGACAGCCAAGAGACCCAGTACTTC. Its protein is CPSRRDSQETQYF.

The CDR3 region has the DNA TGTGCCGTGAAGGGGACTAGCGGGGGCGAGGAAGAGACCCAGTACTTC. Translated: CAVKGTSGGEEETQYF. This sequence joins TRBV10-3 and TRBJ2-5; 14 bases agree with TRBD2. This CDR3 spans 16 amino acids. With 11 bases clipped from V and 3 bases from J, the junction kept 11 bases outside the gene matches. CDR1 and CDR2 from the germline V gene are ENHRY and SYGVKD.

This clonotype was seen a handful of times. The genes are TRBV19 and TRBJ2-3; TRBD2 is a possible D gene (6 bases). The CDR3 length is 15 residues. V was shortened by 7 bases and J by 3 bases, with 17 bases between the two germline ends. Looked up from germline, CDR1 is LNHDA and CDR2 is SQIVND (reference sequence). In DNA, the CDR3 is TGTGCCAGTACCTCGTCCCGGGACTTAACAGATACGCAGTATTTT. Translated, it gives CASTSSRDLTDTQYF.

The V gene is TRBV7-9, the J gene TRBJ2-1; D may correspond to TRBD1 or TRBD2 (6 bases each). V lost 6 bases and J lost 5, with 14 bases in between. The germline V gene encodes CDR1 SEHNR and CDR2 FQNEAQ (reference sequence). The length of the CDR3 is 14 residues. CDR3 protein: CASSFLGGHNEQFF. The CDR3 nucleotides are TGTGCCAGCAGTTTTCTGGGGGGCCACAATGAGCAGTTCTTC.

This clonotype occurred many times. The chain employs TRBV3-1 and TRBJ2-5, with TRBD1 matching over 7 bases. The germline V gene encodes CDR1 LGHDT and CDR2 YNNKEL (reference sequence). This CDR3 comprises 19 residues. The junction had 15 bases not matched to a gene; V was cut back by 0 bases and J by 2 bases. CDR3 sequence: CASSQDLPPPGQMQETQYF. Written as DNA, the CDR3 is TGTGCCAGCAGCCAAGATCTTCCCCCCCCGGGACAGATGCAAGAGACCCAGTACTTC.

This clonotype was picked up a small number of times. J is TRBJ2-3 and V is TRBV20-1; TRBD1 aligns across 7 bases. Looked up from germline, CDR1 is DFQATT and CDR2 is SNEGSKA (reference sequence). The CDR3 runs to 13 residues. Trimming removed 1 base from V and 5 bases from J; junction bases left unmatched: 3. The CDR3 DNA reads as TGCAGTGCTAGAGGATCAGGGGGAGATACGCAGTATTTT. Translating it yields CSARGSGGDTQYF.

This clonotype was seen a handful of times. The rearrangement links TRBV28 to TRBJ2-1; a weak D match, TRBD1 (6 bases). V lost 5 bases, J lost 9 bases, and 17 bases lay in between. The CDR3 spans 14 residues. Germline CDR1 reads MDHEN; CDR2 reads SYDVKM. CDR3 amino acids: CASSTLTGVIEQFF. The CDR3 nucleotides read TGTGCCAGCAGTACTCTGACAGGCGTCATTGAGCAGTTCTTC.

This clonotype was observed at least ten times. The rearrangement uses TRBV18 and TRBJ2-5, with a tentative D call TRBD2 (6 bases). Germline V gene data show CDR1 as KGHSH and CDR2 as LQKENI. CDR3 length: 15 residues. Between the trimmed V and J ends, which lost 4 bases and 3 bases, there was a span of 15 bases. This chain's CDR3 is CASSLLLGEEETQYF. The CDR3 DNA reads TGTGCCAGCTCACTACTCCTTGGGGAGGAAGAGACCCAGTACTTC.

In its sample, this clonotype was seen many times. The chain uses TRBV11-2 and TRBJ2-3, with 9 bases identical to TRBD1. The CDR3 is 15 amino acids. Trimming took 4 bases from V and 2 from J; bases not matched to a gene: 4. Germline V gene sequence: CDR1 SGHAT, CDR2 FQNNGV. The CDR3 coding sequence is TGTGCCAGCAGCTCTCGGACAGGGGCCACAGATACGCAGTATTTT. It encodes CASSSRTGATDTQYF.

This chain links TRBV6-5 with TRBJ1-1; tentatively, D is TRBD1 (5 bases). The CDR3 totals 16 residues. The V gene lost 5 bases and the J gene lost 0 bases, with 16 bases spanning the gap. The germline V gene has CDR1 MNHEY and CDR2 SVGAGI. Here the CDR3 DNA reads TGTGCCAGCAGTCTCGAAGTTGGGGGAATGAACACTGAAGCTTTCTTT. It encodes CASSLEVGGMNTEAFF.

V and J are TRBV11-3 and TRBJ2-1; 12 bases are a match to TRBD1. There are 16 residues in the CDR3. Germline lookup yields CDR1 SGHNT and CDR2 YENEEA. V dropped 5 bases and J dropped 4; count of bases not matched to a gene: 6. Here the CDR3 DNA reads TGTGCCAGCAGCCGGGGACAGGGGGCATCGTACAATGAGCAGTTCTTC. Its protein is CASSRGQGASYNEQFF.